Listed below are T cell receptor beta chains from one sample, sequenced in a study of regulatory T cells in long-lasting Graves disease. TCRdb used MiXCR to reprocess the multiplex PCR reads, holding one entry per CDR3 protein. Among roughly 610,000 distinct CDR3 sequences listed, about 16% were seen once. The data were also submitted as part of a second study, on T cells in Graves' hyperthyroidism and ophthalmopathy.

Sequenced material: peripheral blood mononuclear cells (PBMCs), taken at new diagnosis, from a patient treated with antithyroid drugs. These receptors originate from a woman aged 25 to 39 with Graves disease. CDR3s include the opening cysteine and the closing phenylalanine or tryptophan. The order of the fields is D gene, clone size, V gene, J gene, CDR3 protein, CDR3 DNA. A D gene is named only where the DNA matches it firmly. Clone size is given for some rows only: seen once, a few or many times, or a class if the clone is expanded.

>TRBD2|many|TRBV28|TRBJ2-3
CASIQRGYTDTQYF
TGTGCCAGCATCCAGCGGGGGTACACAGATACGCAGTATTTT
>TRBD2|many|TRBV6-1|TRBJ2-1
CASRERLAGINEQFF
TGTGCCAGCAGGGAAAGACTAGCGGGAATAAATGAGCAGTTCTTC
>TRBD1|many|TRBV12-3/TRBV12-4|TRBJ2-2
CASSFSGGRVTGELFF
TGTGCCAGCAGTTTTTCAGGGGGCAGGGTTACCGGGGAGCTGTTTTTT
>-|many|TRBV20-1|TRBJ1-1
CSVLGGGGNTEAFF
TGCAGTGTCCTAGGGGGGGGGGGTAACACTGAAGCTTTCTTT
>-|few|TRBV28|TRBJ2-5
CASSFLKETQYF
TGTGCCAGCAGTTTCCTTAAAGAGACCCAGTACTTC
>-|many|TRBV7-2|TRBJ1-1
CASSFNRLNTEAFF
TGTGCCAGCAGCTTTAACAGATTGAACACTGAAGCTTTCTTT
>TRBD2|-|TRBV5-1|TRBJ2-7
CASSRTSGVAYEQYF
TGCGCCAGCAGCAGGACTAGCGGGGTTGCTTACGAGCAGTACTTC
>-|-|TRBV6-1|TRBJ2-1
CASVGNEQFF
TGTGCCAGCGTTGGCAATGAGCAGTTCTTC
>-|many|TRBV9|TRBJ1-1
CASSVGVDTGGEAFF
TGTGCCAGCAGCGTAGGTGTGGACACCGGCGGTGAAGCTTTCTTT
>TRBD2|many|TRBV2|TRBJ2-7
CASREKTSGRAGEQYF
TGTGCCAGCAGGGAAAAGACTAGCGGGAGGGCGGGAGAGCAGTACTTC
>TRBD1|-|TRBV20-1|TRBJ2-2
CSARPRTGTVNTGELFF
TGCAGTGCTAGACCGCGAACCGGGACAGTGAACACCGGGGAGCTGTTTTTT
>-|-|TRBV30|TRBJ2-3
CAWSEISTDTQYF
TGTGCCTGGAGTGAGATCAGCACAGATACGCAGTATTTT
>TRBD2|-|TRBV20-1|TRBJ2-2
CSASSSGRNGELFF
TGCAGTGCTAGTTCCAGCGGGAGAAACGGGGAGCTGTTTTTT
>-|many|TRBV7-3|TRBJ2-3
CASSPTNRDMGDTQYF
TGTGCCAGCAGCCCGACCAACAGGGATATGGGGGATACGCAGTATTTT
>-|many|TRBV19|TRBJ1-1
CASSIVLSGETEAFF
TGTGCCAGTAGTATAGTGTTGTCAGGGGAGACTGAAGCTTTCTTT
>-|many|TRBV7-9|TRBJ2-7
CASSGGDRSAYEQYF
TGTGCCAGCAGCGGCGGTGACAGGTCAGCCTACGAGCAGTACTTC
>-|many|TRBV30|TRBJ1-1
CAWSVSVTQAFF
TGTGCCTGGAGTGTATCGGTCACTCAAGCTTTCTTT
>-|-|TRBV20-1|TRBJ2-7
CSVRKGPGPTIEQYF
TGCAGTGTACGAAAAGGGCCGGGACCGACGATCGAGCAGTACTTC
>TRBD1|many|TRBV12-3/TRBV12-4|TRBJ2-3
CASSPRQGRSTDTQYF
TGTGCCAGCAGTCCACGACAGGGGCGAAGCACAGATACGCAGTATTTT
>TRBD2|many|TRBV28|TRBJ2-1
CASSSQTSVSYNEQFF
TGTGCCAGCAGTTCACAGACTAGCGTCTCCTACAATGAGCAGTTCTTC
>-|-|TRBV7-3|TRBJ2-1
CASSSLGTNNEQFF
TGTGCCAGCAGCTCGCTTGGGACAAACAATGAGCAGTTCTTC
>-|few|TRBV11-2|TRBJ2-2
CASSSPGHPPGELFF
TGTGCCAGCAGCTCCCCGGGACATCCCCCCGGGGAGCTGTTTTTT
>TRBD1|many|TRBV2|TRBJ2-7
CARRDRGYEQYF
TGTGCCAGAAGGGACAGGGGGTACGAGCAGTACTTC
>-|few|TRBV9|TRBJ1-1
CASSVGPGGGNTEAFF
TGTGCCAGCAGCGTAGGGCCCGGCGGGGGGAACACTGAAGCTTTCTTT
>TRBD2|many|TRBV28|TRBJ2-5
CASSPIPGLAGTLQKTQYF
TGTGCCAGCAGTCCTATTCCGGGACTAGCGGGAACGTTACAGAAGACCCAGTACTTC
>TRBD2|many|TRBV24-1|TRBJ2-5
CATSGLAGMRETQYF
TGTGCCACCAGTGGACTAGCGGGAATGCGAGAGACCCAGTACTTC
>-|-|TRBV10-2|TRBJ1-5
CASVPDGTFYSNQPQHF
TGCGCCAGCGTTCCCGACGGGACTTTTTATAGCAATCAGCCCCAGCATTTT
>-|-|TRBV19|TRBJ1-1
CASSRGPATEASF
TGTGCCAGTAGTAGAGGTCCGGCCACTGAAGCTTCCTTT
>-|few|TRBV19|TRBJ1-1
CASSDPWDTEAFF
TGTGCCAGTTCTGACCCCTGGGACACTGAAGCTTTCTTT
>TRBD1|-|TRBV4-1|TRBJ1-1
CASSQDQVGRGRNTEAFF
TGCGCCAGCAGCCAAGATCAGGTTGGCAGGGGGCGGAACACTGAAGCTTTCTTT
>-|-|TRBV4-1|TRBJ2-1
CASSQGPQGGPYNEQFF
TGCGCCAGCAGCCAAGGACCCCAGGGCGGACCATACAATGAGCAGTTCTTC
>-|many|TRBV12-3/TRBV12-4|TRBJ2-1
CASSLVQVYNEQFF
TGTGCCAGCAGTTTAGTACAGGTTTACAATGAGCAGTTCTTC
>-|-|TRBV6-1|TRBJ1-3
CASSPQQGPSGNTIYF
TGTGCCAGCAGTCCACAACAGGGTCCCTCTGGAAACACCATATATTTT
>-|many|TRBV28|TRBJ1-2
CASSLSGRNYGYTF
TGTGCCAGCAGTTTATCTGGTAGGAACTATGGCTACACCTTC
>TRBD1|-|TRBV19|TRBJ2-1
CASSRTGQGTGEQFF
TGTGCCAGTAGTAGAACGGGACAGGGTACGGGTGAGCAGTTCTTC
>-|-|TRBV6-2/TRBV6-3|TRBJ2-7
CASSDGGPYEQYF
TGTGCCAGCAGTGATGGCGGGCCCTACGAGCAGTACTTC
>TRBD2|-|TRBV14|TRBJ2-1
CASSSSGRASYEQFF
TGTGCCAGCAGCTCAAGCGGGAGGGCCTCCTACGAGCAGTTCTTC
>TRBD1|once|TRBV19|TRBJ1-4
CASSESGTANEKLFF
TGTGCCAGTAGTGAGTCCGGGACAGCTAATGAAAAACTGTTTTTT
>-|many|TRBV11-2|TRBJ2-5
CASSEQPGGQETQYF
TGTGCCAGCAGCGAACAACCGGGCGGACAAGAGACCCAGTACTTC
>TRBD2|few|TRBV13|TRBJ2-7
CASSSRDYRAYEQYF
TGTGCCAGCAGCAGCCGGGACTACCGAGCCTACGAGCAGTACTTC
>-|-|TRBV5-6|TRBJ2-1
CASSLQPSSYNEQFF
TGTGCCAGCAGCTTGCAGCCGAGCTCCTACAATGAGCAGTTCTTC
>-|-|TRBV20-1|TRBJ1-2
CSATTANYGYTF
TGCAGTGCAACGACAGCTAACTATGGCTACACCTTC
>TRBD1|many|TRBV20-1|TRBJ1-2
CSATRDSNYGYTF
TGCAGTGCTACCCGGGACAGTAACTATGGCTACACCTTC
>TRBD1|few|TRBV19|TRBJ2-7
CASSPPGTGKTKQYF
TGTGCCAGTAGCCCCCCCGGGACAGGGAAAACAAAGCAGTACTTC
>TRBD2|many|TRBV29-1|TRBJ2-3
CSVETSGVGTDTQYF
TGCAGCGTTGAGACTAGCGGGGTCGGCACAGATACGCAGTATTTT
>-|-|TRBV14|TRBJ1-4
CASSQGHLLATNEKLFF
TGTGCCAGCAGCCAAGGACACCTACTCGCAACTAATGAAAAACTGTTTTTT
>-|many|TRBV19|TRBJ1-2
CASTQESVIIYGYTF
TGTGCCAGTACCCAGGAGTCGGTTATTATCTATGGCTACACCTTC
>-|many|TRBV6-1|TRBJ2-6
CASSEENRVYTGANVLTF
TGTGCCAGCAGTGAAGAAAACAGGGTCTACACTGGGGCCAACGTCCTGACTTTC
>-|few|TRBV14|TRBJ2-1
CASSQDQRSSSYNEQFF
TGTGCCAGCAGCCAAGATCAGAGGAGTAGCTCCTACAATGAGCAGTTCTTC
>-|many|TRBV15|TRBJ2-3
CATSRLAADTQYF
TGTGCCACCAGCAGATTAGCAGCAGATACGCAGTATTTT
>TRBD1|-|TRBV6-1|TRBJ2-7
CASQRQGYFYEQYF
TGTGCCAGCCAACGACAGGGGTACTTCTACGAGCAGTACTTC